Listed below are T cell receptor beta chains from one sample, sequenced in a study of CD8+ T cells in alopecia areata. Some clones are missing from TCRdb's copy, which holds only in-frame ones; the method was immunoSEQ multiplex PCR. The data show about 190,000 clones, about 60% seen once. Sample: CD4+ T cells sorted from blood, taken at week 0. The source is a human donor with alopecia areata. CDR3s include the opening cysteine and the closing phenylalanine or tryptophan. Fields, in order: J gene, V gene, clone size, D gene, CDR3 DNA, CDR3 protein. D genes are given only for firm matches. Only part of the rows carry a size: once, few, many, or a class if the clone is expanded.

TRBJ1-2,TRBV29-1,NA,NA,TGCAGCGTTGAACGGCAGGGCGCGGCGGGCTACACCTTC,CSVERQGAAGYTF
TRBJ2-1,TRBV29-1,few,TRBD2,TGCAGCGTTGACGAGGACTGGCTAGCGGGGGGGAGGCGAAGGGACAATGAGCAGTTCTTC,CSVDEDWLAGGRRRDNEQFF
TRBJ2-7,TRBV28,NA,TRBD1,TGTGCCAGCAGCGTACAACAGGGGCTCTCCTACGAGCAGTACTTC,CASSVQQGLSYEQYF
TRBJ1-1,TRBV7-9,NA,NA,TGTGCCAGCAGGGGCGGCCCCGAAGCTTTCTTT,CASRGGPEAFF
TRBJ1-2,TRBV2,NA,NA,TGTGCCAGCCAAACACAGGGAAATGGCTACACCTTC,CASQTQGNGYTF
TRBJ1-2,TRBV7-9,NA,NA,TGTGCCAGCAGACCCGCCGGGGAACGGGGCTACACCTTC,CASRPAGERGYTF
TRBJ1-5,TRBV2,NA,NA,TGTGCCAGCAGTGAAACCTGGGCCGCCAATCAGCCCCAGCATTTT,CASSETWAANQPQHF
TRBJ1-5,TRBV27,NA,NA,TGTGCCAGCAGTTTATCCGGAGGGGTGGGAAATCAGCCCCAGCATTTT,CASSLSGGVGNQPQHF
TRBJ1-4,TRBV10-3,NA,NA,TGTGCCGTCAGTGATAATCGGGAGTCTAATGAAAAACTGTTTTTT,CAVSDNRESNEKLFF
TRBJ2-7,TRBV29-1,NA,NA,TGCAGCGTCCCACTGGCGGGGAGCTCCTACGAGCAGTACTTC,CSVPLAGSSYEQYF